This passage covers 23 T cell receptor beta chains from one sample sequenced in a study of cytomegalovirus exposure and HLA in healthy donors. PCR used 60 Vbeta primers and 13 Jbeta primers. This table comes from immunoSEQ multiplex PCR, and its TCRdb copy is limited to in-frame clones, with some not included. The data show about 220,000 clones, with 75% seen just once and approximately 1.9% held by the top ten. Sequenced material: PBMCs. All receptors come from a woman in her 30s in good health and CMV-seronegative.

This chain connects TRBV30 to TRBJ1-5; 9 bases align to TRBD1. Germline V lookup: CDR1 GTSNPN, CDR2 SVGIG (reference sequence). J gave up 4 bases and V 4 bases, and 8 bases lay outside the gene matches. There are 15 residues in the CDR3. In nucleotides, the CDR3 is TGTGCCTGGAACCGCCGGGGACAGGGAAATCAGCCCCAGCATTTT. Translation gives CAWNRRGQGNQPQHF.

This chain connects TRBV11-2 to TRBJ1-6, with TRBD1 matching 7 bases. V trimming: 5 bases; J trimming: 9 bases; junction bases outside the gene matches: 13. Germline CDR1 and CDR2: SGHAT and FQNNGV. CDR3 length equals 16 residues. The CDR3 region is CASSRTSGTVSSPLHF. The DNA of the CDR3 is TGTGCCAGCAGCCGTACCTCCGGGACAGTGTCTTCACCCCTCCACTTT.

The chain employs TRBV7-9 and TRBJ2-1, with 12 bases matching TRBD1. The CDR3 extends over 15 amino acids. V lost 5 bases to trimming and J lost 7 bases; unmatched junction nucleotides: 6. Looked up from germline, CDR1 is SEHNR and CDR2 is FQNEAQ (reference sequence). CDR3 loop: CASSPKGQGANEQFF. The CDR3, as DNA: TGTGCCAGCAGCCCAAAGGGACAGGGGGCTAATGAGCAGTTCTTC.

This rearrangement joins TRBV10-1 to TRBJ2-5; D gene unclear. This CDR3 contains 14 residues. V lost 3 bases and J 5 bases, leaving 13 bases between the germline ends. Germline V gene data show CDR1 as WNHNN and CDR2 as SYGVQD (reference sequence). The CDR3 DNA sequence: TGCGCCAGCAGTGATAGAATGGGCAAGGAGACCCAGTACTTC. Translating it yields CASSDRMGKETQYF.

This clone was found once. The DNA of the CDR3 is TGCGCCAGCAGCTTGGAACTAGCGGGCGTAGGCACAGATACGCAGTATTTT. Translating it yields CASSLELAGVGTDTQYF. The chain recombines TRBV5-1 with TRBJ2-3; 9 bases are a match to TRBD2. Germline CDR1 SGHRS, CDR2 YFSETQ. V gave up 0 bases and J gave up 1 base; unmatched junction bases: 6. This CDR3 is 17 amino acids long. Combining the CDR3 with reference TRBV5-1 and TRBJ2-3 gives the whole variable domain KAGVTQTPRYLIKTRGQQVTLSCSPISGHRSVSWYQQTPGQGLQFLFEYFSETQRNKGNFPGRFSGRQFSNSRSEMNVSTLELGDSALYLCASSLELAGVGTDTQYFGPGTRLTVL.

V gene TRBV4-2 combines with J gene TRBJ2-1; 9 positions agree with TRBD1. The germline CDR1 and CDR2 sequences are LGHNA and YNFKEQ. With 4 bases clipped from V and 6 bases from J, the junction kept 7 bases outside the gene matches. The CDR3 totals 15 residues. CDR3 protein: CASSLYPGQGNEQFF. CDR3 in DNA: TGTGCCAGCAGCCTTTACCCGGGACAGGGCAATGAGCAGTTCTTC.

The CDR3 DNA reads as TGTGCCAGCGGAAGGGGAGGGGAGGTGGAGACGCAGTATTTT. Protein: CASGRGGEVETQYF. This chain connects TRBV6-5 to TRBJ2-3; 7 bases agree with TRBD2. V was clipped by 8 bases and J by 9 bases; unmatched bases: 14. The germline gives CDR1 MNHEY, CDR2 SVGAGI. The CDR3 has 14 residues.

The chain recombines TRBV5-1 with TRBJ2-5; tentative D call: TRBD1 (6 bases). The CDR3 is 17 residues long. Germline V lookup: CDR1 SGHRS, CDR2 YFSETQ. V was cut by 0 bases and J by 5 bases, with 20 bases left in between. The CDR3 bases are TGCGCCAGCAGCTTGGCCGCCCCGGGCAGGGGCGGGGAGACCCAGTACTTC. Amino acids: CASSLAAPGRGGETQYF.

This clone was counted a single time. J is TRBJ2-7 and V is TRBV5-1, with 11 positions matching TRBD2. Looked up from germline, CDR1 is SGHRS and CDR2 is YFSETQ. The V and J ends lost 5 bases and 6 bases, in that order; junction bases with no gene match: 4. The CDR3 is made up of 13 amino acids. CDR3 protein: CASRSSGRPEQYF. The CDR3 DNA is TGCGCCAGCAGGTCTAGCGGGAGGCCCGAGCAGTACTTC.

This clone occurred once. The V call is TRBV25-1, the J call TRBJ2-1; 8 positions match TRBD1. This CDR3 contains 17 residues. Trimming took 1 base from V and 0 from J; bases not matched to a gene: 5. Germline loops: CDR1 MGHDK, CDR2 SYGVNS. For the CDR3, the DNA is TGTGCCAGCAGTGAATTAAGGGGACAGGCCTCCTACAATGAGCAGTTCTTC. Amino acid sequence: CASSELRGQASYNEQFF.

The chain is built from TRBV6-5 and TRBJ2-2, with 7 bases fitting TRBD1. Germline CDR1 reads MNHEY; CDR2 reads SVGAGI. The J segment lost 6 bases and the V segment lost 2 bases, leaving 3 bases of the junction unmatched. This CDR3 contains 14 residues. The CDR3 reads CASSYRGLAGELFF. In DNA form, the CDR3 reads TGTGCCAGCAGTTACAGGGGGCTGGCCGGGGAGCTGTTTTTT.

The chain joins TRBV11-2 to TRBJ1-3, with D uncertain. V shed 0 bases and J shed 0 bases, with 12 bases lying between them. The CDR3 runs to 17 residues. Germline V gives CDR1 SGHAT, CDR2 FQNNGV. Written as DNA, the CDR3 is TGTGCCAGCAGCTTAGATCGTTACACCGCCTCTGGAAACACCATATATTTT. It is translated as CASSLDRYTASGNTIYF.

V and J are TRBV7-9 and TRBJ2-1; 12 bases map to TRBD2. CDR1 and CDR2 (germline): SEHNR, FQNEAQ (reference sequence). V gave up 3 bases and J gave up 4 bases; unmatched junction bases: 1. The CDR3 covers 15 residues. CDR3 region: CASSFTSGRYNEQFF. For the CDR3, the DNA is TGTGCCAGCAGCTTTACTAGCGGGAGGTACAATGAGCAGTTCTTC. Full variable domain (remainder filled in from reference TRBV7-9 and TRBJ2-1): DTGVSQNPRHKITKRGQNVTFRCDPISEHNRLYWYRQTLGQGPEFLTYFQNEAQLEKSRLLSDRFSAERPKGSFSTLEIQRTEQGDSAMYLCASSFTSGRYNEQFFGPGTRLTVL.

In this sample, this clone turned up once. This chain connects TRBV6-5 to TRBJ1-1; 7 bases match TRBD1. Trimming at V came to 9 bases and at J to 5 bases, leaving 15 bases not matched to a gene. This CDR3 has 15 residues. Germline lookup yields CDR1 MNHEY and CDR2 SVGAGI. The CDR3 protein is CASRWGRGIRTEAFF. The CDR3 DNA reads TGTGCCAGTCGATGGGGCAGGGGGATTCGGACTGAAGCTTTCTTT.

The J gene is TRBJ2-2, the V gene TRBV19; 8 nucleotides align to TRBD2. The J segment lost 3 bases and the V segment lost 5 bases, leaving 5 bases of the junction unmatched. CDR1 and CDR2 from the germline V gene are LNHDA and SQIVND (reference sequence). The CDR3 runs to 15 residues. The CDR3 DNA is TGTGCCAGTAGTGGGGCCGGGGGGGACACCGGGGAGCTGTTTTTT. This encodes CASSGAGGDTGELFF.

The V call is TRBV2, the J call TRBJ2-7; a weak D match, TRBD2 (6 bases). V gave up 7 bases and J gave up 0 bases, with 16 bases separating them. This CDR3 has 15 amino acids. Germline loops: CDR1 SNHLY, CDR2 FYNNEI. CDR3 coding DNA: TGTGCCAGCACCCTACCTTTGGGGGGCTCCTACGAGCAGTACTTC. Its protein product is CASTLPLGGSYEQYF.

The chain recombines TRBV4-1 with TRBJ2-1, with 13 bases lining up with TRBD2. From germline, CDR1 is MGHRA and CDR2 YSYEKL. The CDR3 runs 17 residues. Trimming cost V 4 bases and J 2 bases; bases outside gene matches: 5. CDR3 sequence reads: CASSPTSGGAAYNEQFF. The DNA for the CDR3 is TGCGCCAGCAGCCCAACTAGCGGGGGGGCTGCCTACAATGAGCAGTTCTTC.

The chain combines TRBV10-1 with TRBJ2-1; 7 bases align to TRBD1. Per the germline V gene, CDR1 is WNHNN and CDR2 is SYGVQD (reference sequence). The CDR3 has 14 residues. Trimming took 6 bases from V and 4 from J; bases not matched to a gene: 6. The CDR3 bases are TGCGCCAGCAGCCCGGGACAGACATACAATGAGCAGTTCTTC. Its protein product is CASSPGQTYNEQFF.

The CDR3, as DNA: TGTGCCAGCAGCGAAGGGACTCCCGAAGCTTTCTTT. Translation: CASSEGTPEAFF. This sequence joins TRBV11-2 and TRBJ1-1, with D possibly TRBD1 on 5 matching bases. V lost 5 bases to trimming and J lost 8 bases, with 12 bases between them. The CDR3 extends over 12 amino acids. CDR1 is SGHAT, CDR2 FQNNGV, per germline.

CDR3 coding DNA: TGTGCCGCGCAGGGGTCGGCCTACAATGAGCAGTTCTTC. Its translation is CAAQGSAYNEQFF. This sequence joins TRBV6-6 and TRBJ2-1; D is perhaps TRBD1 (6 bases). Trimming removed 11 bases at V and 2 bases at J, with 13 bases between. Germline V CDR1 and CDR2: MNHNY, SVGAGI (reference sequence). The CDR3 covers 13 residues.

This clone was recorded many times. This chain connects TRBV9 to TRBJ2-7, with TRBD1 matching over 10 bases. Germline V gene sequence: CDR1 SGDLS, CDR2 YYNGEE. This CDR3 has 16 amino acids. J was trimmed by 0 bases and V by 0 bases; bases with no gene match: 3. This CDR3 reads CASSVAGTGDSYEQYF. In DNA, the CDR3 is TGTGCCAGCAGCGTAGCCGGGACAGGGGACTCCTACGAGCAGTACTTC.

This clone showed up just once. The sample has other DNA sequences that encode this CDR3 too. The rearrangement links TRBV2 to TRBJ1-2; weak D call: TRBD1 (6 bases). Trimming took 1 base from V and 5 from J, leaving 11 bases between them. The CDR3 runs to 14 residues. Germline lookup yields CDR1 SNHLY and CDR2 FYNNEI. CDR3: CASSEVGQGYGYTF. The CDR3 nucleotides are TGTGCCAGCAGTGAAGTGGGGCAGGGGTATGGCTACACCTTC.

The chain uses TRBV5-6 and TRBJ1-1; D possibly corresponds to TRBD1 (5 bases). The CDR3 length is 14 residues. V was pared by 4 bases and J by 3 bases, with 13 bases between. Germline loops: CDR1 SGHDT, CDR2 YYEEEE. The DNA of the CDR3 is TGTGCCAGCAGCCACGCGGGGCTATACACTGAAGCTTTCTTT. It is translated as CASSHAGLYTEAFF.